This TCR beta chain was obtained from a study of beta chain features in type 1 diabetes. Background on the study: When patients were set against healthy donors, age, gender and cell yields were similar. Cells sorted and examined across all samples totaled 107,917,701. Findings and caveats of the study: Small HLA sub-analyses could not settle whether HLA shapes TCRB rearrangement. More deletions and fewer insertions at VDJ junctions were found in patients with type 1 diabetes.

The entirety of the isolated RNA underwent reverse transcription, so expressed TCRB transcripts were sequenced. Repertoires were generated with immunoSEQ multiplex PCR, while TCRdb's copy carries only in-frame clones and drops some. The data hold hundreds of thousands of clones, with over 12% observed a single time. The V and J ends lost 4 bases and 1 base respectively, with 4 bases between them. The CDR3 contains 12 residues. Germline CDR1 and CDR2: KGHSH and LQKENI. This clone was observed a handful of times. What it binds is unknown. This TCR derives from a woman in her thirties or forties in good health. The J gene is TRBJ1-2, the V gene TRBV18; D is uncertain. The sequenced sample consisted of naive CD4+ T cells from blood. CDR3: CASSRSNYGYTF. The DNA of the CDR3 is TGTGCCAGCTCACGGAGTAACTATGGCTACACCTTC.